This TCR beta chain was observed in a study of cytomegalovirus exposure and HLA in healthy donors. Primers for the PCR totalled 60 Vbeta and 13 Jbeta. Generated by immunoSEQ multiplex PCR, the TCRdb table keeps only in-frame clones and is missing some. The sample consists of about 160,000 clones, 85% of them appearing once. The V end was cut by 4 bases, the J end by 7 bases, with 9 bases between. Germline CDR1 reads SGHRS; CDR2 reads YFSETQ. The length of the CDR3 is 12 residues. The chain joins TRBV5-1 to TRBJ2-1; D possibly corresponds to TRBD2 (5 bases). The TCR originated in a boy aged 2 to 10 in good health and CMV-seronegative. Input material: PBMCs. CDR3 amino acids: CASSTTRNEQFF. CDR3 DNA sequence: TGCGCCAGCAGCACCACTAGAAATGAGCAGTTCTTC.